Listed below are T cell receptor beta chains from one sample, sequenced in a study of cytomegalovirus exposure and HLA in healthy donors. This table comes from immunoSEQ multiplex PCR, and its TCRdb copy is limited to in-frame clones, with some not included. The profile shows around 300,000 clones, 84% of them singletons. Sequences were obtained from PBMCs. The receptors derive from a woman aged 40-49 years in good health and CMV-seropositive. CDR3s include the opening cysteine and the closing phenylalanine or tryptophan. The order of the fields is clone size, V gene, J gene, D gene, CDR3 DNA, CDR3 protein. The D gene is left open where the match is weak. Not all rows give a size; the values are once, few, many and, for expanded clones, a class.

size: .
V: TRBV4-3
J: TRBJ2-2
D: TRBD1
DNA: TGCGCCAGCAGCAAAGGGACAGCAGACACCGGGGAGCTGTTTTTT
CDR3: CASSKGTADTGELFF

size: .
V: TRBV6-5
J: TRBJ1-1
D: .
DNA: TGTGCCAGCAGTACTCTCTCCGGGGGGGCTGAAGCTTTCTTT
CDR3: CASSTLSGGAEAFF

size: .
V: TRBV11-2
J: TRBJ2-7
D: .
DNA: TGTGCCAGCAGCCCCGGCTACGAGCAGTACTTC
CDR3: CASSPGYEQYF

size: .
V: TRBV30
J: TRBJ2-5
D: .
DNA: TGTGCCTGGAGTTCCCAACTAGGAGAGACCCAGTACTTC
CDR3: CAWSSQLGETQYF

size: .
V: TRBV6-5
J: TRBJ2-7
D: .
DNA: TGTGCCAGCAGTTACTCGAGAACTGGAGGGAGCTACGAGCAGTACTTC
CDR3: CASSYSRTGGSYEQYF

size: once
V: TRBV25-1
J: TRBJ2-7
D: .
DNA: TGTGCCAGCAGTGCCCTGTACGAGCAGTACTTC
CDR3: CASSALYEQYF

size: .
V: TRBV11-2
J: TRBJ2-7
D: .
DNA: TGTGCCAGCAGCTTAGATTCAGGGGGGAACTACGAGCAGTACTTC
CDR3: CASSLDSGGNYEQYF

size: .
V: TRBV6-5
J: TRBJ2-1
D: TRBD2
DNA: TGTGCCAGCAATCCGGGAGGGAGGGCCGTGGATGAGCAGTTCTTC
CDR3: CASNPGGRAVDEQFF

size: .
V: TRBV7-9
J: TRBJ1-1
D: .
DNA: TGTTCCAGCAGCTTAGAGTCGCAGGGGAACACTGAAGCTTTCTTT
CDR3: CSSSLESQGNTEAFF

size: .
V: TRBV19
J: TRBJ2-3
D: .
DNA: TGTGCCAGTACCGACGGACAGCATCGTACGCAGTATTTT
CDR3: CASTDGQHRTQYF

size: .
V: TRBV2
J: TRBJ1-2
D: .
DNA: TGTGCCAGCACTGTGACTCGGAGGGCGGATGGCTACACCTTC
CDR3: CASTVTRRADGYTF

size: once
V: TRBV28
J: TRBJ2-7
D: TRBD2
DNA: TGTGCCAGCAGCGCAGGGACTAGCGTGTACTTC
CDR3: CASSAGTSVYF

size: few
V: TRBV7-6
J: TRBJ1-1
D: .
DNA: TGTGCCAGCAGCTTAAGCGATAACACTGAAGCTTTCTTT
CDR3: CASSLSDNTEAFF

size: .
V: TRBV29-1
J: TRBJ1-2
D: .
DNA: TGCAGCGTTGAAGGACGAGGAGGCTACACCTTC
CDR3: CSVEGRGGYTF

size: once
V: TRBV7-9
J: TRBJ2-1
D: TRBD2
DNA: TGTGCCAGCAGCTTAGGCGGGAGCCACAATGAGCAGTTCTTC
CDR3: CASSLGGSHNEQFF

size: .
V: TRBV7-2
J: TRBJ2-5
D: TRBD2
DNA: TGTGCCAGCAGCTTAGCTCTAGTGGGGGGGGAGACCCAGTACTTC
CDR3: CASSLALVGGETQYF

size: .
V: TRBV5-6
J: TRBJ2-7
D: TRBD2
DNA: TGTGCCAGCAGCTTGGGGACTAGCTCACGCTACGAGCAGTACTTC
CDR3: CASSLGTSSRYEQYF

size: .
V: TRBV27
J: TRBJ2-1
D: TRBD2
DNA: TGTGCCAGCAGTTTCCCGACTAGCGGAGGGGACAATGAGCAGTTCTTC
CDR3: CASSFPTSGGDNEQFF

size: .
V: TRBV7-8
J: TRBJ2-3
D: TRBD2
DNA: TGTGCCAGCAGCTTAGGCGAGGGAGGGGCTGATACGCAGTATTTT
CDR3: CASSLGEGGADTQYF

size: .
V: TRBV7-9
J: TRBJ1-1
D: .
DNA: TGTGCCAGCAGCGAGATGGGGCTGAGCACTGAAGCTTTCTTT
CDR3: CASSEMGLSTEAFF

size: .
V: TRBV27
J: TRBJ2-1
D: TRBD1
DNA: TGTGCCAGCAGATTGCTCGACGTCCCGGGACAGACGTTAGCGAGCAATGAGCAGTTCTTC
CDR3: CASRLLDVPGQTLASNEQFF

size: .
V: TRBV18
J: TRBJ2-7
D: .
DNA: TGTGCCAGCTCACCCGGACTCTCGGATATGTACGAGCAGTACTTC
CDR3: CASSPGLSDMYEQYF

size: .
V: TRBV28
J: TRBJ1-4
D: .
DNA: TGTGCCAGCAGTTTATGGAGGAAGATTGCAACTAATGAAAAACTGTTTTTT
CDR3: CASSLWRKIATNEKLFF

size: .
V: TRBV19
J: TRBJ2-2
D: .
DNA: TGTGCCAGTAGTATTGGTCTAGCCAACACCGGGGAGCTGTTTTTT
CDR3: CASSIGLANTGELFF

size: .
V: TRBV18
J: TRBJ1-1
D: TRBD1
DNA: TGTGCCAGCTCCACCGGGACAGGGGTTTCGAACACTGAAGCTTTCTTT
CDR3: CASSTGTGVSNTEAFF

size: once
V: TRBV11-2
J: TRBJ2-7
D: .
DNA: TGTGCCAGCAGTCCAGTATACTCCTACGAGCAGTACTTC
CDR3: CASSPVYSYEQYF

size: .
V: TRBV19
J: TRBJ2-1
D: .
DNA: TGTGCCAGTAGTATCTCTTCGGTGAGAGCGAGCGAGCAGTTCTTC
CDR3: CASSISSVRASEQFF

size: .
V: TRBV7-8
J: TRBJ2-5
D: .
DNA: TGTGCCAGCAGTCGGGAGACCCAGTACTTC
CDR3: CASSRETQYF

size: .
V: TRBV6-6
J: TRBJ1-2
D: .
DNA: TGTGCCAGCAGACAGGCAGGATACTATGGCTACACCTTC
CDR3: CASRQAGYYGYTF

size: .
V: TRBV18
J: TRBJ2-2
D: .
DNA: TGTGCCAGCTCACCAGAGACACGTGGCACCGGGGAGCTGTTTTTT
CDR3: CASSPETRGTGELFF

size: .
V: TRBV5-8
J: TRBJ2-1
D: .
DNA: TGTGCCAGCAGCTCAGACACATACAATGAGCAGTTCTTC
CDR3: CASSSDTYNEQFF

size: .
V: TRBV29-1
J: TRBJ1-1
D: .
DNA: TGCAGCGTCTACGAGGGATACTACACTGAAGCTTTCTTT
CDR3: CSVYEGYYTEAFF

size: .
V: TRBV11-3
J: TRBJ2-2
D: TRBD2
DNA: TGTGCCAGCAGCTTAGACGGCGGGAGGAGTACGGCCGGGGAGCTGTTTTTT
CDR3: CASSLDGGRSTAGELFF

size: once
V: TRBV7-9
J: TRBJ1-2
D: .
DNA: TGTGCCAGCAGCTTAATTACAGGCGTTGGGGCCTATGGCTACACCTTC
CDR3: CASSLITGVGAYGYTF

size: .
V: TRBV7-2
J: TRBJ2-1
D: TRBD2
DNA: TGTGCCAGCAGCTTAATAGCGGGAGGTCTTAATGAGCAGTTCTTC
CDR3: CASSLIAGGLNEQFF

size: .
V: TRBV6-5
J: TRBJ1-1
D: TRBD1
DNA: TGTGCCAGCAGTTACTCGGCGGACAGGGGGGAAGCTTTCTTT
CDR3: CASSYSADRGEAFF

size: few
V: TRBV19
J: TRBJ2-7
D: .
DNA: TGTGCCAGTAGTCCCCAAGGGGCCTCCTACGAGCAGTACTTC
CDR3: CASSPQGASYEQYF

size: .
V: TRBV11-2
J: TRBJ2-5
D: TRBD1
DNA: TGTGCCAGCAGCTTAGGGGTCCGGGACAGGGGTGAAGAGACCCAGTACTTC
CDR3: CASSLGVRDRGEETQYF

size: .
V: TRBV13
J: TRBJ2-5
D: .
DNA: TGTGCCAGCAGCTTAGTATCGACACGGGAGACCCAGTACTTC
CDR3: CASSLVSTRETQYF

size: .
V: TRBV9
J: TRBJ2-7
D: TRBD1
DNA: TGTGCCAGCAGGGGACAGGGGTCCGAGCAGTACTTC
CDR3: CASRGQGSEQYF

size: .
V: TRBV11-2
J: TRBJ2-3
D: .
DNA: TGTGCCAGCAGCTTAGTTCCCCGGACTCTAACAGATACGCAGTATTTT
CDR3: CASSLVPRTLTDTQYF

size: .
V: TRBV5-6
J: TRBJ1-3
D: .
DNA: TGTGCCAGCAGCAGACAGAGCTCTGGAAACACCATATATTTT
CDR3: CASSRQSSGNTIYF

size: few
V: TRBV5-6
J: TRBJ2-3
D: TRBD2
DNA: TGTGCCAGCAGCGACGGGACTAGCGGGGACTCTAGCACAGATACGCAGTATTTT
CDR3: CASSDGTSGDSSTDTQYF

size: .
V: TRBV19
J: TRBJ2-7
D: .
DNA: TGTGCCAGTAGTATTTCCCACAACTCCTACGAGCAGTACTTC
CDR3: CASSISHNSYEQYF

size: .
V: TRBV7-6
J: TRBJ2-1
D: .
DNA: TGTGCCAGCAGCTTAGCGGGAGGGGGGGCCAATGAGCAGTTCTTC
CDR3: CASSLAGGGANEQFF

size: .
V: TRBV5-1
J: TRBJ2-5
D: .
DNA: TGCGCCAGCAGCTTGGACGGTGGGGGCGGGGAGACCCAGTACTTC
CDR3: CASSLDGGGGETQYF

size: .
V: TRBV30
J: TRBJ1-4
D: .
DNA: TGTGCCTGGATTGTACCCCAGCCCCGGCGGAATGAAAAACTGTTTTTT
CDR3: CAWIVPQPRRNEKLFF

size: .
V: TRBV6-5
J: TRBJ2-7
D: .
DNA: TGTGCCAGCATGCGGAACGGTTACGAGCAGTACTTC
CDR3: CASMRNGYEQYF

size: .
V: TRBV28
J: TRBJ2-5
D: .
DNA: TGTGCCAGCAGTTTGGGGGGTAGCCTTCCCCAGTACTTC
CDR3: CASSLGGSLPQYF

size: .
V: TRBV7-2
J: TRBJ2-7
D: TRBD2
DNA: TGTGCCAGCAGCATTACGGGACTAGCGGGAGTCCGGAGCTCCTACGAGCAGTACTTC
CDR3: CASSITGLAGVRSSYEQYF

size: .
V: TRBV11-2
J: TRBJ2-7
D: TRBD2
DNA: TGTGCCAGCAGCTTTATAGCGGGAACCTACGAGCAGTACTTC
CDR3: CASSFIAGTYEQYF

size: .
V: TRBV2
J: TRBJ2-3
D: .
DNA: TGTGCCAGCAGTGAAGAGGGACTTAACACAGATACGCAGTATTTT
CDR3: CASSEEGLNTDTQYF

size: .
V: TRBV29-1
J: TRBJ2-5
D: .
DNA: TGCAGCGTCGATCACTCAGGGTCGGGAGAGACCCAGTACTTC
CDR3: CSVDHSGSGETQYF

size: .
V: TRBV25-1
J: TRBJ2-7
D: TRBD1
DNA: TGTGCCAGCAGTGTGGGGGACAGGGCTTACTACGAGCAGTACTTC
CDR3: CASSVGDRAYYEQYF

size: .
V: TRBV11-3
J: TRBJ2-1
D: .
DNA: TGTGCCAGCAGCTTCGGCGGGGTGTTTTCAGGAGTTGAGCAGTTCTTC
CDR3: CASSFGGVFSGVEQFF

size: .
V: TRBV19
J: TRBJ1-4
D: .
DNA: TGTGCCAGTAGTAGAGGGTATGAAAAACTGTTTTTT
CDR3: CASSRGYEKLFF